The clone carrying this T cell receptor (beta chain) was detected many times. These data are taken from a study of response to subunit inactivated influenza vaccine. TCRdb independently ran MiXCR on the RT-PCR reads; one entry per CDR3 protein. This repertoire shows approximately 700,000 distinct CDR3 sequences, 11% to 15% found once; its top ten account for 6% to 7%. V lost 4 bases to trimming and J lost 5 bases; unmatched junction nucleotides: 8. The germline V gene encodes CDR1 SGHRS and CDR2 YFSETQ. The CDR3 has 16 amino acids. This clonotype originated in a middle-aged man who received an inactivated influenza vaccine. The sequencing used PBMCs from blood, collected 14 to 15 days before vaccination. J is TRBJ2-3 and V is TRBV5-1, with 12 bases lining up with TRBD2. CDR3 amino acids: CASSPLAGGIGDTQYF. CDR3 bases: TGCGCCAGCAGCCCGCTAGCGGGGGGGATAGGAGATACGCAGTATTTT. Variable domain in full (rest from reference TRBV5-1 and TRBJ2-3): KAGVTQTPRYLIKTRGQQVTLSCSPISGHRSVSWYQQTPGQGLQFLFEYFSETQRNKGNFPGRFSGRQFSNSRSEMNVSTLELGDSALYLCASSPLAGGIGDTQYFGPGTRLTVL.